The 12 T cell receptor beta chains in this list originate from one sample, sequenced in a study of T cells in narcolepsy. Only in-frame clones appear in the TCRdb table, and some are missing; sequencing was by immunoSEQ multiplex PCR. The sample yields tens of thousands of clones, around 80% seen once. Sequencing was performed on CD45RA- memory CD4+ T cells from PBMCs. The receptors come from a human donor with narcolepsy.

The chain joins TRBV6-6 to TRBJ2-3; 15 nucleotides line up with TRBD2. This CDR3 is built from 16 residues. Trimming took 5 bases from V and 7 from J; bases not matched to a gene: 7. Germline values: CDR1 MNHNY, CDR2 SVGAGI (reference sequence). The CDR3 loop is CASSAGLAGGPNTQYF. The CDR3 DNA follows: TGTGCCAGCAGTGCCGGACTAGCGGGGGGGCCGAATACGCAGTATTTT.

This chain joins TRBV7-9 and TRBJ1-4; 8 bases fit TRBD1. CDR1 is SEHNR, CDR2 FQNEAQ, per germline (reference sequence). The length of the CDR3 is 14 residues. Germline trimming cut 6 bases from V and 8 bases from J; bases unmatched to any gene: 8. CDR3 loop: CASSFDRGQEKLFF. DNA for the CDR3: TGTGCCAGCAGTTTCGACAGGGGACAGGAAAAACTGTTTTTT.

The V call is TRBV7-9, the J call TRBJ1-2; D gene unclear. The V gene lost 7 bases and the J gene lost 7 bases, with 13 bases spanning the gap. Germline V gives CDR1 SEHNR, CDR2 FQNEAQ (reference sequence). The CDR3 totals 12 residues. The CDR3 DNA is TGTGCCAGCACCCTGGAAGTGGGTGGCTACACCTTC. Amino acids: CASTLEVGGYTF. The variable domain in full, completed from reference TRBV7-9 and TRBJ1-2, reads DTGVSQNPRHKITKRGQNVTFRCDPISEHNRLYWYRQTLGQGPEFLTYFQNEAQLEKSRLLSDRFSAERPKGSFSTLEIQRTEQGDSAMYLCASTLEVGGYTFGSGTRLTVV.

The genes are TRBV5-1 and TRBJ1-1; TRBD1 aligns across 11 bases. With 5 bases clipped from V and 5 bases from J, the junction kept 8 bases outside the gene matches. Per the germline V gene, CDR1 is SGHRS and CDR2 is YFSETQ. This CDR3 region has 15 residues. CDR3 residues: CASRRTGGAGTEAFF. The CDR3 DNA reads as TGCGCCAGCAGAAGGACAGGGGGCGCGGGGACTGAAGCTTTCTTT.

This sequence joins TRBV7-6 and TRBJ2-6, with 7 bases matching TRBD2. Germline CDR1 is SGHVS and CDR2 is FNYEAQ. The length of the CDR3 is 20 residues. V lost 5 bases to trimming and J lost 0 bases; unmatched junction nucleotides: 16. This chain's CDR3 is CASSPKEGREKSSGANVLTF. For the CDR3, the DNA is TGTGCCAGCAGCCCGAAAGAGGGGCGGGAGAAAAGCTCTGGGGCCAACGTCCTGACTTTC.

The chain has TRBV19 and TRBJ2-3; D ambiguous. Germline loops: CDR1 LNHDA, CDR2 SQIVND (reference sequence). There are 15 residues in the CDR3. V was pared by 3 bases and J by 0 bases, with 10 bases between. This CDR3 reads CASSISWQSTDTQYF. The CDR3 nucleotides read TGTGCCAGTAGTATTTCTTGGCAGAGCACAGATACGCAGTATTTT.

This clone was observed a handful of times. The chain links TRBV5-1 to TRBJ2-2; 7 bases fit TRBD2. The trim removed 0 bases at V and 1 base at J, leaving 6 bases unmatched. The germline V gene has CDR1 SGHRS and CDR2 YFSETQ. The CDR3 length is 17 residues. CDR3 DNA: TGCGCCAGCAGCTTGGACGGGGGGAAACAGAACACCGGGGAGCTGTTTTTT. Encoded protein: CASSLDGGKQNTGELFF.

The chain couples TRBV27 to TRBJ2-7, with a possible D match to TRBD1 (6 bases). The CDR3 spans 14 residues. Germline V lookup: CDR1 MNHEY, CDR2 SMNVEV (reference sequence). The ends were cut back, 3 bases at V and 2 bases at J, with 11 bases in the middle. The chain's CDR3 is CASSFWAGAYEQYF. In DNA, the CDR3 is TGTGCCAGCAGTTTCTGGGCAGGGGCCTACGAGCAGTACTTC.

The gene calls are TRBV27 and TRBJ2-1; 7 bases are shared with TRBD1. The CDR3 is made up of 16 amino acids. Trimming cost V 3 bases and J 7 bases; bases outside gene matches: 12. Per germline, CDR1 MNHEY and CDR2 SMNVEV (reference sequence). The chain's CDR3 is CASSFEDRSAGNEQFF. In DNA, the CDR3 is TGTGCCAGCAGTTTTGAGGACAGGAGTGCCGGAAATGAGCAGTTCTTC.

This clone is judged medium-sized. The chain employs TRBV12-5 and TRBJ1-4; D remains unclear. Germline CDR1 LGHNT, CDR2 FRNRAP. The V end lost 6 bases, the J end lost 6 bases, and 14 bases lay between the germline ends. The CDR3 spans 14 residues. CDR3 region: CASGLRAPDEKLFF. For the CDR3, the DNA is TGTGCTAGTGGGCTGCGGGCGCCCGATGAAAAACTGTTTTTT.

The chain recombines TRBV30 with TRBJ1-2; possibly TRBD1 for D (5 bases). In germline, CDR1 is GTSNPN, CDR2 SVGIG (reference sequence). CDR3 size: 13 residues. V was pared by 4 bases and J by 2 bases, with 11 bases between. CDR3 sequence: CAWNMGENYGYTF. CDR3 DNA sequence: TGTGCCTGGAATATGGGGGAGAACTATGGCTACACCTTC.

This clone has just a few counts. The chain recombines TRBV19 with TRBJ1-4; D unclear. The CDR3 covers 14 residues. V was cut by 5 bases and J by 8 bases, with 15 bases left in between. Germline assignment: CDR1 LNHDA and CDR2 SQIVND (reference sequence). CDR3 DNA: TGTGCCAGTAGTCTCAGCCTTAGAGGGGAAAAACTGTTTTTT. Amino acid sequence: CASSLSLRGEKLFF.